This TCR beta chain was recovered during a study of cytomegalovirus exposure and HLA in healthy donors. Primers for the PCR totalled 60 Vbeta and 13 Jbeta. Produced via immunoSEQ multiplex PCR; TCRdb's table is partial and in-frame only. Of 150,000 to 200,000 clones detected, 70% to 80% appear once; the ten largest clones hold around an eighth. CDR1 LNHNV and CDR2 YYDKDF come from the germline V gene (reference sequence). The CDR3 runs 16 residues. J gave up 5 bases and V 5 bases, and 13 bases lay outside the gene matches. This clone was picked up one time. The sample comprised PBMCs. The chain carries TRBV15 and TRBJ2-5; 8 bases line up with TRBD1. This clonotype originated in a woman aged 40 to 49 in good health and CMV-seronegative. The CDR3 sequence is CATSLRPQGARETQYF. CDR3 nucleotide sequence: TGTGCCACCAGCCTACGGCCGCAGGGGGCTCGGGAGACCCAGTACTTC.